One and the same sample provided the 29 T cell receptor beta chains below, sequenced in a study of T cell responses to AZD1222 COVID-19 vaccine. Using immunoSEQ multiplex PCR, the repertoire was profiled, and TCRdb retains in-frame clones only, with some absent. Of about 150,000 clones in the sample, around 90% were seen once. This specimen was peripheral blood, taken 28 days after the second AZD1222 dose. The source is an adult who received the AZD1222 COVID-19 vaccine.

The rearrangement joins TRBV3-1 (or the pseudogene TRBV3-2) to TRBJ2-7; 7 bases map to TRBD2. This CDR3 contains 18 residues. The J segment lost 1 base and the V segment lost 0 bases, leaving 12 bases of the junction unmatched. In germline, CDR1 is LGHDT, CDR2 YNNKEL (reference sequence). This CDR3 is CASSQDSPGWEGSYEQYF. The DNA of the CDR3 is TGTGCCAGCAGCCAAGACTCCCCGGGGTGGGAGGGTTCCTACGAGCAGTACTTC.

The chain carries TRBV6-5 and TRBJ1-5, with 7 bases fitting TRBD1. Germline values: CDR1 MNHEY, CDR2 SVGAGI. The CDR3 length is 14 residues. V lost 1 base to trimming and J lost 7 bases; unmatched junction nucleotides: 4. The CDR3 here is CASSYWQGEQPQHF. CDR3 DNA: TGTGCCAGCAGTTACTGGCAGGGGGAACAGCCCCAGCATTTT.

This chain connects TRBV9 to TRBJ2-7, with a tentative D call TRBD2 (6 bases). Germline CDR1 reads SGDLS; CDR2 reads YYNGEE. CDR3 length: 14 residues. The V gene lost 3 bases and the J gene lost 5 bases, with 15 bases spanning the gap. The DNA of the CDR3 is TGTGCCAGCAGCGGTAGGGTTAGCGGAAACGAGCAGTACTTC. The encoded protein is CASSGRVSGNEQYF.

This clone is a singleton in its sample. V is TRBV5-6 and J is TRBJ2-1, with D perhaps TRBD1 (5 bases). The CDR3 has 19 residues. Germline V gene lookup returns CDR1 SGHDT and CDR2 YYEEEE. V lost 2 bases to trimming and J lost 0 bases, with 21 bases between them. CDR3 DNA: TGTGCCAGCAGCTTTAAGGTGGGGTGGGGCCGAAGCTCCTACAATGAGCAGTTCTTC. This encodes CASSFKVGWGRSSYNEQFF.

The chain employs TRBV27 and TRBJ2-1; TRBD2 matches 12 bases. The length of the CDR3 is 17 residues. CDR1 is MNHEY and CDR2 is SMNVEV in the germline V gene (reference sequence). V lost 6 bases and J lost 7; bases outside the gene matches: 13. The CDR3 region is CASSPKTSGRVSNEQFF. CDR3 nucleotides: TGTGCCAGCAGCCCCAAGACTAGCGGGAGAGTAAGTAATGAGCAGTTCTTC.

The chain uses TRBV29-1 and TRBJ1-3; possibly TRBD1 for D (5 bases). This CDR3 is 14 amino acids long. Germline assignment: CDR1 SQVTM and CDR2 ANQGSEA. Trimming left V 7 bases short and J 0 bases short, with 13 bases between. The CDR3 DNA reads TGCAGCGCCCTCGGACATATCTCTGGAAACACCATATATTTT. Amino acid sequence: CSALGHISGNTIYF.

The chain carries TRBV18 and TRBJ1-1; TRBD1 agrees at 9 bases. The CDR3 runs 17 residues. J lost 4 bases, V lost 3 bases, and 12 bases had no gene match. CDR1 is KGHSH and CDR2 is LQKENI in the germline V gene. CDR3 DNA sequence: TGTGCCAGCTCACCGACGGGACAGGGTTTACCCGGCACTGAAGCTTTCTTT. Protein: CASSPTGQGLPGTEAFF.

This chain connects TRBV11-1 to TRBJ2-5; no definite D call. CDR3 length: 13 residues. CDR1 and CDR2 from the germline V gene are SGHAT and FQDESV (reference sequence). V was cut by 5 bases and J by 2 bases, with 9 bases left in between. The CDR3 bases are TGTGCCAGCAGCGTCGGATATCAAGAGACCCAGTACTTC. Translating it yields CASSVGYQETQYF.

The chain carries TRBV5-5 and TRBJ2-2; D is unclear. Trimming cost V 2 bases and J 2 bases, with 7 bases left between them. The CDR3 loop spans 14 amino acids. CDR1 SGHKS and CDR2 YYEKEE come from the germline V gene (reference sequence). The CDR3 reads CASSFWVNTGELFF. The CDR3 coding sequence is TGTGCCAGCAGCTTTTGGGTTAACACCGGGGAGCTGTTTTTT. The full variable domain, completed using reference TRBV5-5 and TRBJ2-2, is DAGVTQSPTHLIKTRGQQVTLRCSPISGHKSVSWYQQVLGQGPQFIFQYYEKEERGRGNFPDRFSARQFPNYSSELNVNALLLGDSALYLCASSFWVNTGELFFGEGSRLTVL.

V and J are TRBV7-9 and TRBJ2-1; 11 positions match TRBD2. The CDR3 runs to 16 residues. CDR1 is SEHNR, CDR2 FQNEAQ, per germline (reference sequence). Unmatched junction bases numbered 10, after V lost 5 bases and J lost 7 bases. CDR3 loop: CASSRTSGQSRNEQFF. The CDR3 nucleotides are TGTGCCAGCAGCAGGACTAGCGGGCAAAGTAGGAATGAGCAGTTCTTC.

The V call is TRBV30, the J call TRBJ1-3; D remains ambiguous. The CDR3 is 13 amino acids. The ends were cut back, 7 bases at V and 0 bases at J, with 10 bases in the middle. The germline CDR1 and CDR2 sequences are GTSNPN and SVGIG (reference sequence). The CDR3 DNA is TGTGCCTTTGGACTGACCTCTGGAAACACCATATATTTT. This codes for CAFGLTSGNTIYF.

The chain links TRBV28 to TRBJ1-5, with unresolved D. The CDR3 has 16 residues. Trimming cost V 3 bases and J 2 bases, with 14 bases left between them. The V gene's germline CDR1 is MDHEN and CDR2 SYDVKM. The CDR3 DNA reads as TGTGCCAGCAGTTTCCAGCTAAGAACCGGCAATCAGCCCCAGCATTTT. Its protein product is CASSFQLRTGNQPQHF.

This clone showed up just once. The chain recombines TRBV19 with TRBJ2-1; possibly TRBD1 or TRBD2 for D (6 bases each). Looked up from germline, CDR1 is LNHDA and CDR2 is SQIVND (reference sequence). The CDR3 is 15 amino acids. V was clipped by 7 bases and J by 7 bases, with 20 bases between them. In DNA form, the CDR3 reads TGTGCCAGTACCCCCTGGGCAGGGGAGGTAAATGAGCAGTTCTTC. Its translation: CASTPWAGEVNEQFF.

The CDR3 nucleotides read TGCGCCAGCACCCAAGGAACAGTTCAAGAGACCCAGTACTTC. This gives the protein CASTQGTVQETQYF. The gene calls are TRBV5-1 and TRBJ2-5; D remains unclear. The CDR3 contains 14 residues. In germline, CDR1 is SGHRS, CDR2 YFSETQ. V was pared by 6 bases and J by 2 bases, with 14 bases between.

The V and J genes are TRBV18 and TRBJ2-5; 9 nucleotides line up with TRBD2. V was clipped by 6 bases and J by 5 bases; unmatched bases: 13. The CDR3 totals 16 residues. CDR1 and CDR2 (germline): KGHSH, LQKENI. In DNA form, the CDR3 reads TGTGCCAGCTCTCCGAAGGTCGGTAGCGGGAGTGAGACCCAGTACTTC. This gives the protein CASSPKVGSGSETQYF.

The chain employs TRBV27 and TRBJ1-2; 8 nucleotides agree with TRBD1. Germline lookup yields CDR1 MNHEY and CDR2 SMNVEV (reference sequence). The CDR3 runs 14 residues. V shed 0 bases, J shed 5 bases, and the junction held 2 bases outside the gene matches. The DNA of the CDR3 is TGTGCCAGCAGTTTATCCGGGACAGGTTATGGCTACACCTTC. Its protein product is CASSLSGTGYGYTF.

V and J are TRBV7-6 and TRBJ1-1; the D is unclear. The V gene lost 3 bases and the J gene lost 0 bases, with 8 bases spanning the gap. The length of the CDR3 is 14 residues. From germline, CDR1 is SGHVS and CDR2 FNYEAQ. CDR3: CASSLREVNTEAFF. DNA for the CDR3: TGTGCCAGCAGCTTGCGGGAGGTGAACACTGAAGCTTTCTTT.

CDR3 nucleotide sequence: TGTGCCAGCAGCTTTGGACCGGGAGAAGCTTTCTTT. Translation: CASSFGPGEAFF. The chain has TRBV7-9 and TRBJ1-1, with D hard to call. The CDR3 covers 12 residues. Germline V gives CDR1 SEHNR, CDR2 FQNEAQ (reference sequence). V was shortened by 3 bases and J by 8 bases, with 10 bases between the two germline ends. Together with reference TRBV7-9 and TRBJ1-1, the CDR3 gives the full variable domain: DTGVSQNPRHKITKRGQNVTFRCDPISEHNRLYWYRQTLGQGPEFLTYFQNEAQLEKSRLLSDRFSAERPKGSFSTLEIQRTEQGDSAMYLCASSFGPGEAFFGQGTRLTVV.

The chain recombines TRBV5-4 with TRBJ2-7; 10 bases agree with TRBD2. The CDR3 loop spans 15 amino acids. Germline V gene data show CDR1 as SGHNT and CDR2 as YYREEE (reference sequence). Trimming at V came to 0 bases and at J to 5 bases, leaving 5 bases not matched to a gene. The CDR3, as DNA: TGTGCCAGCAGCTTGGATAGCGGGAGGTTCAACGAGCAGTACTTC. Translation gives CASSLDSGRFNEQYF.

The gene calls are TRBV29-1 and TRBJ2-6; D is undetermined. The CDR3 is 13 amino acids. Germline CDR1 and CDR2: SQVTM and ANQGSEA. Trimming stripped 7 bases from V and 1 base from J, with 8 bases between. CDR3 coding DNA: TGCAGCGCCACTATATCTGGGGCCAACGTCCTGACTTTC. Its translation is CSATISGANVLTF.

The chain has TRBV6-1 and TRBJ1-3; D remains unclear. The CDR3 loop spans 15 amino acids. From germline, CDR1 is MNHNS and CDR2 SASEGT. V lost 1 base and J lost 3, with 10 bases in between. The chain's CDR3 is CASSEGRYSGNTIYF. DNA for the CDR3: TGTGCCAGCAGTGAAGGGAGGTACAGTGGAAACACCATATATTTT.

The chain couples TRBV25-1 to TRBJ1-1; 8 bases align to TRBD1. CDR1 and CDR2 (germline): MGHDK, SYGVNS. Trimming took 4 bases from V and 10 from J; bases not matched to a gene: 5. The CDR3 covers 12 residues. This chain's CDR3 is CASSVFDRGAFF. Written as DNA, the CDR3 is TGTGCCAGCAGTGTTTTCGACAGGGGAGCTTTCTTT.

This clone was seen only once. The genes are TRBV7-2 and TRBJ2-3; 7 bases match TRBD1. This CDR3 spans 14 amino acids. V lost 5 bases to trimming and J lost 2 bases; unmatched junction nucleotides: 4. Germline CDR1 is SGHTA and CDR2 is FQGNSA. The CDR3, as DNA: TGTGCCAGCAGCCGGGGACAGACCACAGATACGCAGTATTTT. This codes for CASSRGQTTDTQYF.

The chain has TRBV20-1 and TRBJ1-5; 10 nucleotides line up with TRBD1. The germline V gene has CDR1 DFQATT and CDR2 SNEGSKA (reference sequence). The CDR3 totals 13 residues. The V segment lost 3 bases and the J segment 5 bases; nucleotides outside the gene matches: 1. The CDR3 DNA reads as TGCAGTGCTAGTGGGACAGGGGATCAGCCCCAGCATTTT. Translated, it gives CSASGTGDQPQHF.

CDR3 sequence (DNA): TGCAGCGCTCGATTAGACACCGGGGAGCTGTTTTTT. Its protein product is CSARLDTGELFF. The rearrangement joins TRBV29-1 to TRBJ2-2; D call uncertain. Trimming cost V 7 bases and J 3 bases, with 9 bases left between them. The CDR3 totals 12 residues. Germline V gene sequence: CDR1 SQVTM, CDR2 ANQGSEA.

The CDR3 loop reads CASSYSITAADTQYF. The CDR3 DNA follows: TGTGCCAGCAGTTACTCGATAACAGCGGCAGATACGCAGTATTTT. The chain couples TRBV6-5 to TRBJ2-3; tentatively, D is TRBD2 (5 bases). The CDR3 is 15 residues long. Germline V lookup: CDR1 MNHEY, CDR2 SVGAGI. V lost 0 bases and J lost 4, with 11 bases in between.

This sequence joins TRBV30 and TRBJ2-5; D not certain. The CDR3 covers 13 residues. V gave up 0 bases and J gave up 1 base, with 6 bases separating them. The germline V gene has CDR1 GTSNPN and CDR2 SVGIG (reference sequence). CDR3 in DNA: TGTGCCTGGAGTGTAGGGTCCCAAGAGACCCAGTACTTC. Translation gives CAWSVGSQETQYF.

J is TRBJ1-6 and V is TRBV6-1, with D unclear. Trimming took 1 base from V and 6 from J, leaving 13 bases between them. Per the germline V gene, CDR1 is MNHNS and CDR2 is SASEGT. The CDR3 is 16 residues long. CDR3 in amino acids: CASSEVPGRANSPLHF. The CDR3 bases are TGTGCCAGCAGTGAAGTGCCAGGTCGCGCTAATTCACCCCTCCACTTT.

The chain joins TRBV6-5 to TRBJ2-7, with a weak D call TRBD1 (6 bases). This CDR3 has 12 residues. Deletions cut 6 bases from V and 6 bases from J, with 12 bases between. Looked up from germline, CDR1 is MNHEY and CDR2 is SVGAGI. CDR3 sequence (DNA): TGTGCCAGCAGCATACTCAGGGGCGAGCAGTACTTC. This sequence encodes CASSILRGEQYF.